This entry lists 8 T cell receptor beta chains sequenced from one sample in a study of identical twins. TCRdb passed the 5' RACE reads through MiXCR, listing each CDR3 protein once. This table holds about 700,000 distinct CDR3 sequences, around 8.3% found once. Another study also made use of these data, one on yellow fever vaccine responses in identical twins.

Sequencing was done on a sample of PBMCs. Source of these receptors: a woman between 18 and 29 years old in good health.

The CDR3 DNA follows: TGTGCCAGCATTCGAAGAATGAACACTGAAGCTTTCTTT. Encoded protein: CASIRRMNTEAFF. This rearrangement joins TRBV12-3 or TRBV12-4 to TRBJ1-1, with D uncertain. This CDR3 contains 13 residues. Trimming took off 7 bases at V and 0 bases at J, with 9 bases between the two ends.

This clonotype was seen many times. The CDR3 is CASSRRAEYNEQFF. In DNA, the CDR3 is TGCGCCAGCAGCCGACGCGCGGAATACAATGAGCAGTTCTTC. The gene calls are TRBV4-3 and TRBJ2-1; D gene unclear. The length of the CDR3 is 14 residues. Trimming stripped 4 bases from V and 4 bases from J, with 11 bases between. From germline, CDR1 is LGHNA and CDR2 YSLEER.

This clonotype was observed at least ten times. The chain recombines TRBV5-1 with TRBJ1-4, with 7 positions matching TRBD1. After removal of 4 bases from V and 0 bases from J, the junction contained 3 bases not matched to a gene. The CDR3 contains 15 residues. Germline lookup yields CDR1 SGHRS and CDR2 YFSETQ. The CDR3 DNA sequence: TGCGCCAGCAGCGGAGGGACAGCAACTAATGAAAAACTGTTTTTT. It translates to CASSGGTATNEKLFF.

The chain has TRBV10-3 and TRBJ2-1; D is possibly TRBD2 (5 bases). V lost 10 bases and J lost 6, with 22 bases in between. Germline CDR1 is ENHRY and CDR2 is SYGVKD. The CDR3 loop spans 15 amino acids. Here the CDR3 reads CATAIGESDLNEQFF. The CDR3 coding sequence is TGTGCCACCGCCATTGGGGAGTCTGACCTCAATGAGCAGTTCTTC.

This clonotype was recorded at least ten times. The J gene is TRBJ2-7, the V gene TRBV6-2 or TRBV6-3; D is uncertain. V was trimmed by 4 bases and J by 1 base, leaving 2 bases between them. The CDR3 is 11 amino acids. Germline V gene lookup returns CDR1 MNHEY and CDR2 SVGEGT. CDR3 nucleotide sequence: TGTGCCAGCAGTTGGTCCTACGAGCAGTACTTC. This sequence encodes CASSWSYEQYF.

In its sample, this clonotype was seen many times. The chain couples TRBV12-3 or TRBV12-4 to TRBJ1-5, with D perhaps matching TRBD1 (6 bases). The CDR3 covers 13 residues. Trimming shortened V by 4 bases and J by 4 bases, and 8 bases separated the two germline ends. The CDR3 protein is CASSWDMNQPQHF. In DNA form, the CDR3 reads TGTGCCAGCAGTTGGGACATGAATCAGCCCCAGCATTTT.

This clonotype has at least ten counts. The rearrangement uses TRBV10-2 and TRBJ2-7, with 8 bases that match TRBD1. This CDR3 has 13 residues. Germline CDR1 reads WSHSY; CDR2 reads SAAADI. Losses at the gene ends were 5 bases for V and 2 bases for J; bases not matched to a gene: 2. CDR3 sequence (DNA): TGCGCCAGCAGTCCACAGGGGGCCTACGAGCAGTACTTC. This translates into CASSPQGAYEQYF.

This chain links TRBV24-1 with TRBJ1-4; D unresolved. CDR1 is KGHDR and CDR2 is SFDVKD in the germline V gene. CDR3 size: 14 residues. The V gene lost 3 bases and the J gene lost 8 bases, with 12 bases spanning the gap. In nucleotides, the CDR3 is TGTGCCACCAGTGATCGAGGGCCTGGCGAAAAACTGTTTTTT. It translates to CATSDRGPGEKLFF.